A single sample is the source of the 18 T cell receptor beta chains below, sequenced in a study of cytomegalovirus exposure and HLA in healthy donors. PCR involved 60 Vbeta and 13 Jbeta primers. Some clones are missing from TCRdb's copy, which holds only in-frame ones; the method was immunoSEQ multiplex PCR. The table shows 150,000 to 200,000 clones, with about 75% occurring only once. The specimen was PBMCs. The receptors originated from a man younger than 30 in good health and CMV-seropositive.

This chain links TRBV19 with TRBJ2-1; D unresolved. Between the trimmed V and J ends, which lost 3 bases and 0 bases, there was a span of 6 bases. Germline V gene sequence: CDR1 LNHDA, CDR2 SQIVND (reference sequence). The length of the CDR3 is 14 residues. CDR3 DNA: TGTGCCAGTAGTATTCAGGCCTCCTACAATGAGCAGTTCTTC. The encoded protein is CASSIQASYNEQFF. Drawing the rest from reference TRBV19 and TRBJ2-1, the complete variable domain is DGGITQSPKYLFRKEGQNVTLSCEQNLNHDAMYWYRQDPGQGLRLIYYSQIVNDFQKGDIAEGYSVSREKKESFPLTVTSAQKNPTAFYLCASSIQASYNEQFFGPGTRLTVL.

CDR3 region: CASSPGTNQETQYF. In nucleotides, the CDR3 is TGTGCCAGCAGCCCCGGGACTAACCAAGAGACCCAGTACTTC. The chain couples TRBV9 to TRBJ2-5, with 7 bases identical to TRBD2. This CDR3 region has 14 residues. Germline CDR1 is SGDLS and CDR2 is YYNGEE. The V and J ends lost 4 bases and 0 bases, in that order; junction bases with no gene match: 3.

This clone was counted only a few times. This rearrangement joins TRBV4-2 to TRBJ2-1; D not resolved. Germline CDR1 LGHNA, CDR2 YNFKEQ. V gave up 3 bases and J gave up 0 bases, with 9 bases separating them. CDR3 size: 15 residues. In DNA, the CDR3 is TGTGCCAGCAGCCACAGGAAATTCTCCTACAATGAGCAGTTCTTC. Its protein product is CASSHRKFSYNEQFF.

J is TRBJ2-7 and V is TRBV28; the match to TRBD2 covers 8 bases. This CDR3 has 10 residues. The germline gives CDR1 MDHEN, CDR2 SYDVKM. Trimming removed 7 bases from V and 7 bases from J; junction bases left unmatched: 0. The CDR3 is CASTGGEQYF. For the CDR3, the DNA is TGTGCCAGCACGGGGGGGGAGCAGTACTTC.

The V call is TRBV9, the J call TRBJ2-4; TRBD2 matches 7 bases. J lost 0 bases, V lost 4 bases, and 19 bases had no gene match. The germline CDR1 and CDR2 sequences are SGDLS and YYNGEE. This CDR3 is built from 20 residues. This CDR3 is CASSPGWTNSSGLAKNIQYF. The CDR3 DNA reads as TGTGCCAGCAGCCCCGGTTGGACCAATTCTAGCGGCCTAGCCAAAAACATTCAGTACTTC.

The V and J genes are TRBV11-2 and TRBJ2-1; 9 positions match TRBD2. V lost 3 bases to trimming and J lost 10 bases; unmatched junction nucleotides: 16. Germline assignment: CDR1 SGHAT and CDR2 FQNNGV. This CDR3 has 17 residues. The CDR3 loop is CASSFPGLALLEEEQFF. Here the CDR3 DNA reads TGTGCCAGCAGCTTTCCGGGACTAGCCCTTTTAGAAGAGGAGCAGTTCTTC.

This clone was found once. V is TRBV28 and J is TRBJ2-1, with D possibly TRBD2 on 5 matching bases. The CDR3 loop spans 16 amino acids. Trimming took 5 bases from V and 0 from J, leaving 14 bases between them. Germline assignment: CDR1 MDHEN and CDR2 SYDVKM. The CDR3 DNA follows: TGTGCCAGCAGTCGCGCCGGACTCAGCTCCTACAATGAGCAGTTCTTC. Amino acid sequence: CASSRAGLSSYNEQFF. Supplemented by reference TRBV28 and TRBJ2-1, the full variable domain reads DVKVTQSSRYLVKRTGEKVFLECVQDMDHENMFWYRQDPGLGLRLIYFSYDVKMKEKGDIPEGYSVSREKKERFSLILESASTNQTSMYLCASSRAGLSSYNEQFFGPGTRLTVL.

This chain uses TRBV5-3 with TRBJ2-3; 7 bases line up with TRBD2. TRBV5-3 is designated an ORF whose function remains uncertain. This CDR3 has 14 residues. V was clipped by 6 bases and J by 1 base; unmatched bases: 5. CDR3 nucleotide sequence: TGTGCCAGAAAGGAGGGAGGGCGCACAGATACGCAGTATTTT. It encodes CARKEGGRTDTQYF.

The chain has TRBV9 and TRBJ2-7, with 9 bases matching TRBD1. Germline trimming cut 3 bases from V and 5 bases from J; bases unmatched to any gene: 9. The CDR3 is made up of 15 amino acids. Looked up from germline, CDR1 is SGDLS and CDR2 is YYNGEE. The CDR3 DNA sequence: TGTGCCAGCAGCGCCCGACAGGGGGGGATCGACGAGCAGTACTTC. Amino acid sequence: CASSARQGGIDEQYF.

This chain links TRBV6-1 with TRBJ2-7; a weak D match, TRBD2 (5 bases). Per germline, CDR1 MNHNS and CDR2 SASEGT. The CDR3 has 14 residues. The V and J ends lost 7 bases and 0 bases respectively, with 13 bases between them. CDR3 DNA sequence: TGTGCCAGCATTGATGCTAGCTTCTCCTACGAGCAGTACTTC. As protein: CASIDASFSYEQYF.

The V call is TRBV20-1, the J call TRBJ2-1; a weak D match, TRBD2 (5 bases). CDR3 length equals 11 residues. Deletions cut 7 bases from V and 4 bases from J, with 8 bases between. Germline lookup yields CDR1 DFQATT and CDR2 SNEGSKA (reference sequence). CDR3 coding DNA: TGCAGTGGGAGCGGATACAATGAGCAGTTCTTC. Its translation: CSGSGYNEQFF.

CDR3 DNA sequence: TGTGCCACCAGCAGAGAAAGGGACAGCCTCCAAGAGACCCAGTACTTC. Amino acid sequence: CATSRERDSLQETQYF. This chain links TRBV15 with TRBJ2-5, with 7 bases that match TRBD1. Germline-derived CDR1 and CDR2 are LNHNV and YYDKDF (reference sequence). The trim removed 0 bases at V and 1 base at J, leaving 5 bases unmatched. The CDR3 consists of 16 residues.

V and J are TRBV2 and TRBJ2-5; a possible D gene is TRBD2 (6 bases). With the DNA end fitting TRBJ2-7 better, the J assignment may be wrong. Germline V gives CDR1 SNHLY, CDR2 FYNNEI. This CDR3 comprises 17 residues. The CDR3 here is CASRMPPGLFLAYEQYF. The CDR3 region has the DNA TGTGCCAGCAGGATGCCTCCGGGACTGTTCCTAGCCTACGAGCAGTACTTC.

The chain combines TRBV2 with TRBJ2-3; D remains ambiguous. Germline lookup yields CDR1 SNHLY and CDR2 FYNNEI. The germline V and J ends were trimmed by 4 bases and 0 bases, with 5 bases remaining between them. The CDR3 has 13 residues. The CDR3 here is CASSGQSTDTQYF. CDR3 nucleotide sequence: TGTGCCAGCAGTGGGCAAAGCACAGATACGCAGTATTTT.

This clone was recorded a few times. J is TRBJ2-7 and V is TRBV6-5; 11 bases map to TRBD2. Losses at the gene ends were 0 bases for V and 8 bases for J; bases not matched to a gene: 6. Per germline, CDR1 MNHEY and CDR2 SVGAGI. This CDR3 region has 15 residues. CDR3 loop: CASSYSTSGSMQQYF. Written as DNA, the CDR3 is TGTGCCAGCAGTTACTCTACTAGCGGGAGTATGCAGCAGTACTTC.

The genes are TRBV30 and TRBJ2-3, with 9 bases fitting TRBD1. Germline V CDR1 and CDR2: GTSNPN, SVGIG (reference sequence). Unmatched junction bases numbered 7, after V lost 6 bases and J lost 0 bases. The CDR3 sequence is 15 residues long. For the CDR3, the DNA is TGTGCCTGCCGACAGGGGGAAGCTAGCACAGATACGCAGTATTTT. It is translated as CACRQGEASTDTQYF.

The rearrangement links TRBV4-1 to TRBJ1-2, with D possibly being TRBD1 (5 bases). Trimming removed 0 bases at V and 3 bases at J, with 8 bases between. This CDR3 is built from 14 residues. The germline V gene encodes CDR1 MGHRA and CDR2 YSYEKL. CDR3 sequence: CASSQEGADYGYTF. In DNA, the CDR3 is TGCGCCAGCAGCCAAGAAGGGGCCGACTATGGCTACACCTTC.

The chain couples TRBV11-2 to TRBJ1-5; unclear D gene. The germline gives CDR1 SGHAT, CDR2 FQNNGV. This CDR3 has 13 amino acids. V lost 5 bases to trimming and J lost 1 base, with 6 bases between them. CDR3 nucleotide sequence: TGTGCCAGCAGCCCCGGGAGCAATCAGCCCCAGCATTTT. This encodes CASSPGSNQPQHF.